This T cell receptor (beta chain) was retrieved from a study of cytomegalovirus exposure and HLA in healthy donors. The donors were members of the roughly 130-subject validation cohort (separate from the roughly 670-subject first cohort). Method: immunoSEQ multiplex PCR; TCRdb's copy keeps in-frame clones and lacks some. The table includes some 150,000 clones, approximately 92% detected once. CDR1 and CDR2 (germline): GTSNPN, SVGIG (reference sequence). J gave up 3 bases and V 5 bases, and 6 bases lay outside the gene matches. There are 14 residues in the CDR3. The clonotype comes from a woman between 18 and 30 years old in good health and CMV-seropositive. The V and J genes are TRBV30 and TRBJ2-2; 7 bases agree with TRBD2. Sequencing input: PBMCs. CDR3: CAWGRGGDTGELFF. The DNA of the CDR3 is TGTGCCTGGGGGAGGGGAGGAGACACCGGGGAGCTGTTTTTT.